This T cell receptor beta chain came from a study of post-analysis software for immune sequencing data. Study-wide context: The disease courses spanned relapsing-remitting, secondary progressive and progressive-relapsing forms of multiple sclerosis.

As regards this clonotype: As yet, its antigen is unknown.

Unique molecular identifiers featured in each of the TCR beta cDNA libraries. TCRdb re-analysed the PCR reads in MiXCR, keeping a single row per CDR3 protein. Here the sample spans hundreds of thousands of distinct CDR3 sequences, 45% being singletons. Trimming stripped 1 base from V and 4 bases from J, with 16 bases between. Germline V gene sequence: CDR1 MGHRA, CDR2 YSYEKL. CDR3 length equals 16 residues. General observations from the study: A few TRBV segments, TRBV5-6, TRBV5-1 and TRBV20-1 among them, were found more frequent in patients than controls. By F measure, samples from a shared preparation batch strongly co-clustered. Multiple sclerosis patients had significantly lower normalized Chao1 diversity than controls.

The source of this sequence is a girl aged 5 to 17 with multiple sclerosis. J is TRBJ1-2 and V is TRBV4-1, with D tentatively TRBD1 (5 bases). The sample was blood. Here the CDR3 DNA reads TGCGCCAGCAGCCAAGGGTCTACGTTGGGGGGCTATGGCTACACCTTC. Amino acid sequence: CASSQGSTLGGYGYTF.